The sequence of this TCR beta chain was determined in a study of blood T cell repertoires in COVID-19. Study in general: Some COVID-19 samples were acute and others convalescent; all came from the United States, Italy and Spain. From T cells, B-cell-depleted T cells, or PBMCs came the material, which was cDNA or gDNA.

Between the trimmed V and J ends, which lost 4 bases and 7 bases, there was a span of 10 bases. The CDR3 consists of 11 residues. Germline V gives CDR1 SQVTM, CDR2 ANQGSEA. Original analysis: The authors estimated nucleated cell counts from reference gene primer amplification. This table comes from immunoSEQ multiplex PCR, and its TCRdb copy is limited to in-frame clones, with some not included. The DNA gave D and trimming, while V, J and clone size come from that table. The table shows around 300,000 clones, with roughly 90% occurring only once. This TCR was sampled from a man aged 50 to 60 with acute or convalescent COVID-19. The V and J genes are TRBV29-1 and TRBJ1-2, with a tentative D call TRBD1 (5 bases). Sequenced material: peripheral blood. CDR3 in DNA: TGCAGCGTTGGGGGGGACGGTGGCTACACCTTC. This translates into CSVGGDGGYTF.